This entry lists 16 T cell receptor beta chains sequenced from one sample in a study of blood T cell repertoires in COVID-19. Generated by immunoSEQ multiplex PCR, the TCRdb table keeps only in-frame clones and is missing some. The sample includes 160,000 or so clones, more than 75% of them seen just once. What was sequenced was peripheral blood. These receptors were obtained from a woman in her 50s with COVID-19, enrolled during active disease.

The rearrangement uses TRBV5-1 and TRBJ1-1; D is possibly TRBD1 (5 bases). The germline V and J ends were trimmed by 1 base and 4 bases, with 17 bases remaining between them. The CDR3 has 16 residues. CDR1 and CDR2 from the germline V gene are SGHRS and YFSETQ. The CDR3 reads CASSLRPGIGGTEAFF. The CDR3 region has the DNA TGCGCCAGCAGCTTGCGACCAGGGATCGGGGGCACTGAAGCTTTCTTT.

J is TRBJ2-2 and V is TRBV19; a possible D gene is TRBD1 (6 bases). The germline V and J ends were trimmed by 9 bases and 7 bases, with 15 bases remaining between them. Germline CDR1 LNHDA, CDR2 SQIVND (reference sequence). The CDR3 length is 13 residues. CDR3 protein: CASRQERDGELFF. In DNA form, the CDR3 reads TGTGCCAGCCGACAGGAGAGGGACGGGGAGCTGTTTTTT.

In this sample, this clone turned up a few times. The V and J genes are TRBV28 and TRBJ1-5, with D uncertain. V lost 5 bases, J lost 0 bases, and 8 bases lay in between. CDR3 length: 14 amino acids. Germline V gene data show CDR1 as MDHEN and CDR2 as SYDVKM. The CDR3 nucleotides are TGTGCCAGCAGTCGACTAATTAGCAATCAGCCCCAGCATTTT. Residues: CASSRLISNQPQHF.

The chain employs TRBV19 and TRBJ1-1; the match to TRBD1 covers 7 bases. V lost 6 bases, J lost 2 bases, and 6 bases stayed unmatched. The germline gives CDR1 LNHDA, CDR2 SQIVND (reference sequence). The CDR3 contains 14 residues. Here the CDR3 reads CASSVQGTNTEAFF. The CDR3 bases are TGTGCCAGTAGCGTACAGGGGACCAACACTGAAGCTTTCTTT.

This clone has only a few counts. J is TRBJ2-5 and V is TRBV7-9; D possibly corresponds to TRBD1 (5 bases). Per germline, CDR1 SEHNR and CDR2 FQNEAQ (reference sequence). This CDR3 contains 15 residues. Trimming shortened V by 7 bases and J by 2 bases, and 17 bases separated the two germline ends. The CDR3 sequence is CASTTHVSGQETQYF. The CDR3 region has the DNA TGTGCCAGCACCACTCACGTCTCAGGGCAAGAGACCCAGTACTTC.

This rearrangement joins TRBV5-5 to TRBJ2-7; tentative D call: TRBD1 (6 bases). CDR1 and CDR2 from the germline V gene are SGHKS and YYEKEE (reference sequence). CDR3 length equals 13 residues. Trimming removed 4 bases from V and 3 bases from J, with 11 bases in between. CDR3 region: CASSVQGYYEQYF. CDR3 DNA: TGTGCCAGCAGCGTACAGGGATACTACGAGCAGTACTTC.

The chain joins TRBV27 to TRBJ2-3, with 8 bases lining up with TRBD2. The ends lost 5 bases at V and 1 base at J; junction bases unmatched: 11. The CDR3 sequence is 17 residues long. In germline, CDR1 is MNHEY, CDR2 SMNVEV (reference sequence). CDR3 residues: CASSLHLPGLGTDTQYF. As DNA, the CDR3 is TGTGCCAGCAGTCTGCATCTACCGGGACTAGGCACAGATACGCAGTATTTT.

This sequence joins TRBV12-3 or TRBV12-4 and TRBJ1-1; maybe TRBD1 (5 bases). CDR3 length: 13 amino acids. V dropped 5 bases and J dropped 3 bases, with 10 bases sitting between them. The chain's CDR3 is CASSHKGYTEAFF. DNA for the CDR3: TGTGCCAGCAGTCACAAGGGGTACACTGAAGCTTTCTTT.

The V and J genes are TRBV29-1 and TRBJ2-3; TRBD2 matches 11 bases. Unmatched junction bases numbered 2, after V lost 4 bases and J lost 2 bases. Germline loops: CDR1 SQVTM, CDR2 ANQGSEA. This CDR3 has 14 amino acids. The CDR3: CSVATSGITDTQYF. In nucleotides, the CDR3 is TGCAGCGTTGCGACTAGCGGGATCACAGATACGCAGTATTTT.

This clone was counted a few times. This chain joins TRBV18 and TRBJ1-6, with D maybe TRBD1 (5 bases). This CDR3 spans 15 amino acids. Deletions cut 2 bases from V and 9 bases from J, with 14 bases between. Germline V gene lookup returns CDR1 KGHSH and CDR2 LQKENI. CDR3 nucleotide sequence: TGTGCCAGCTCACCAGATGGTCAGGGCGGTTCACCCCTCCACTTT. Translated: CASSPDGQGGSPLHF.

This clone was found a few times. The chain joins TRBV5-5 to TRBJ1-2; D perhaps matches TRBD1 (6 bases). Germline CDR1 is SGHKS and CDR2 is YYEKEE (reference sequence). This CDR3 is built from 16 residues. Trimming pared 2 bases from V and 5 bases from J, leaving 19 bases between. Written as DNA, the CDR3 is TGTGCCAGCAGCTTTGGTCTATATGGGGGGGCGTATGGCTACACCTTC. It specifies CASSFGLYGGAYGYTF.

The chain is built from TRBV18 and TRBJ1-2; 8 bases line up with TRBD1. Trimming took 3 bases from V and 1 from J; bases not matched to a gene: 10. Germline V gene sequence: CDR1 KGHSH, CDR2 LQKENI. The CDR3 is 17 amino acids. The CDR3, as DNA: TGTGCCAGCTCACCCCCAGACAGGGGCCCCCATAACTATGGCTACACCTTC. Its protein is CASSPPDRGPHNYGYTF.

The rearrangement links TRBV4-3 to TRBJ2-3; 8 bases line up with TRBD1. Germline V gene sequence: CDR1 LGHNA, CDR2 YSLEER. The CDR3 extends over 15 amino acids. Losses at the gene ends were 0 bases for V and 5 bases for J; bases not matched to a gene: 4. CDR3 nucleotides: TGCGCCAGCAGCCAAGACGGCAGGGGGCAAGATACGCAGTATTTT. Protein product: CASSQDGRGQDTQYF.

Here the CDR3 DNA reads TGTGCCTGGAGTAAAAGCGGGGCCGGGTACAATGAGCAGTTCTTC. Protein product: CAWSKSGAGYNEQFF. The chain has TRBV30 and TRBJ2-1; 7 positions agree with TRBD2. CDR3 length: 15 residues. V dropped 2 bases and J dropped 4; count of bases not matched to a gene: 8. Germline CDR1 is GTSNPN and CDR2 is SVGIG (reference sequence).

This clone appeared once. V is TRBV27 and J is TRBJ2-7, with 9 bases lining up with TRBD2. Trimming at V came to 7 bases and at J to 5 bases, leaving 9 bases not matched to a gene. Per germline, CDR1 MNHEY and CDR2 SMNVEV (reference sequence). CDR3 length: 14 residues. The CDR3 DNA reads as TGTGCCAGCAACTCCGGGACTAGCTTGCACGAGCAGTACTTC. It is translated as CASNSGTSLHEQYF.

This rearrangement joins TRBV6-5 to TRBJ2-2, with TRBD2 identical over 8 bases. The trim removed 9 bases at V and 1 base at J, leaving 7 bases unmatched. The germline V gene has CDR1 MNHEY and CDR2 SVGAGI. The CDR3 covers 15 residues. The CDR3 spells CASTLSGGNTGELFF. The CDR3 nucleotides read TGTGCCAGTACCTTGAGCGGGGGGAACACCGGGGAGCTGTTTTTT.